What follows are 32 T cell receptor beta chains derived from one specimen sequenced in a study of blood T cell repertoires in COVID-19. Profiled with immunoSEQ multiplex PCR; TCRdb holds only in-frame clones, not every one. The profile shows roughly 150,000 clones, around 81% of them singletons. The sample comprised PBMCs or T cells enriched from blood (not recorded which). Every receptor here comes from a man aged 40-50 years who had recovered from COVID-19.

V gene TRBV12-5 combines with J gene TRBJ2-1; TRBD2 is a possible D gene (6 bases). CDR1 and CDR2 from the germline V gene are LGHNT and FRNRAP. This CDR3 contains 16 residues. V lost 7 bases, J lost 9 bases, and 25 bases lay in between. CDR3 in DNA: TGTGCTAGTGCCGTCCAATTGCCGGGACTTCGCGGTGAGCAGTTCTTC. It translates to CASAVQLPGLRGEQFF.

The chain recombines TRBV29-1 with TRBJ1-1; D is unclear. The CDR3 sequence is 12 residues long. Germline-derived CDR1 and CDR2 are SQVTM and ANQGSEA. V was trimmed by 4 bases and J by 0 bases, leaving 6 bases between them. For the CDR3, the DNA is TGCAGCGTTGTAGTATTGAACACTGAAGCTTTCTTT. The encoded protein is CSVVVLNTEAFF.

The gene calls are TRBV19 and TRBJ1-1; tentative D call: TRBD1 (5 bases). Trimming stripped 2 bases from V and 1 base from J, with 17 bases between. Germline V gene sequence: CDR1 LNHDA, CDR2 SQIVND (reference sequence). This CDR3 contains 17 residues. The CDR3 nucleotides are TGTGCCAGTAGTATACCGAGAGGCGGGGCAGGGAACACTGAAGCTTTCTTT. Its translation is CASSIPRGGAGNTEAFF.

In DNA form, the CDR3 reads TGTGCCATCCATTCACAGAACACTGAAGCTTTCTTT. Protein sequence: CAIHSQNTEAFF. The chain carries TRBV10-3 and TRBJ1-1; D gene ambiguous. Trimming left V 8 bases short and J 1 base short, with 8 bases between. The CDR3 extends over 12 amino acids. Germline CDR1 reads ENHRY; CDR2 reads SYGVKD.

This chain links TRBV4-1 with TRBJ1-4; D is uncertain. The CDR3 runs 13 residues. The germline CDR1 and CDR2 sequences are MGHRA and YSYEKL. V dropped 2 bases and J dropped 7 bases, with 8 bases sitting between them. CDR3 DNA: TGCGCCAGCAGCCAATGGAGGTTTGAAAAACTGTTTTTT. The encoded protein is CASSQWRFEKLFF.

The V call is TRBV9, the J call TRBJ2-2; 9 nucleotides line up with TRBD2. V was pared by 3 bases and J by 5 bases, with 11 bases of the junction left unmatched. Germline V gene sequence: CDR1 SGDLS, CDR2 YYNGEE. The CDR3 length is 17 residues. CDR3 bases: TGTGCCAGCAGCGGACTTGGGACTAGCTCCCTGACCGGGGAGCTGTTTTTT. Its protein product is CASSGLGTSSLTGELFF.

The rearrangement uses TRBV2 and TRBJ1-1; 7 positions agree with TRBD1. This CDR3 has 14 residues. The ends lost 4 bases at V and 0 bases at J; junction bases unmatched: 2. Germline V lookup: CDR1 SNHLY, CDR2 FYNNEI. The CDR3 reads CASSVQGVNTEAFF. CDR3 DNA: TGTGCCAGCAGTGTTCAGGGGGTGAACACTGAAGCTTTCTTT.

The V gene is TRBV2, the J gene TRBJ1-5, with TRBD1 as a possible D gene (5 bases). Trimming took off 2 bases at V and 7 bases at J, with 12 bases between the two ends. Germline V lookup: CDR1 SNHLY, CDR2 FYNNEI. The CDR3 sequence is 14 residues long. The CDR3 region is CASSEYGRAQPQHF. In DNA form, the CDR3 reads TGTGCCAGCAGTGAATATGGCAGGGCGCAGCCCCAGCATTTT.

The CDR3 coding sequence is TGTGCCAGCAGCGGACAGGGGAGGGACTATGGCTACACCTTC. Translated, it gives CASSGQGRDYGYTF. The chain carries TRBV7-9 and TRBJ1-2; 9 nucleotides align to TRBD1. The CDR3 length is 14 residues. The ends lost 5 bases at V and 3 bases at J; junction bases unmatched: 4. Germline V lookup: CDR1 SEHNR, CDR2 FQNEAQ (reference sequence).

This chain's CDR3 is CATSRDPGQGGEKLFF. The CDR3 DNA is TGTGCCACCAGCAGAGACCCGGGACAGGGGGGTGAAAAACTGTTTTTT. The chain combines TRBV15 with TRBJ1-4; 11 positions match TRBD1. From germline, CDR1 is LNHNV and CDR2 YYDKDF (reference sequence). CDR3 length equals 16 residues. V lost 0 bases, J lost 7 bases, and 4 bases stayed unmatched.

This clone was seen a few times. The chain uses TRBV25-1 and TRBJ2-7; 9 bases line up with TRBD2. The CDR3 is made up of 17 amino acids. Germline CDR1 reads MGHDK; CDR2 reads SYGVNS. V was clipped by 3 bases and J by 4 bases; unmatched bases: 13. In nucleotides, the CDR3 is TGTGCCAGCAGTGACTCCCCTAGCGGGGCTGGGTTGTACGAGCAGTACTTC. Its protein is CASSDSPSGAGLYEQYF.

CDR3 coding DNA: TGTGCCAGCAGCGTATCGGGGTCTCCTAACTATGGCTACACCTTC. This translates into CASSVSGSPNYGYTF. The chain employs TRBV9 and TRBJ1-2, with no clear D. Between the trimmed V and J ends, which lost 1 base and 0 bases, there was a span of 10 bases. This CDR3 is built from 15 residues. Germline V gene lookup returns CDR1 SGDLS and CDR2 YYNGEE. Variable domain in full (rest from reference TRBV9 and TRBJ1-2): DSGVTQTPKHLITATGQRVTLRCSPRSGDLSVYWYQQSLDQGLQFLIQYYNGEERAKGNILERFSAQQFPDLHSELNLSSLELGDSALYFCASSVSGSPNYGYTFGSGTRLTVV.

The V call is TRBV19, the J call TRBJ2-3, with 15 bases matching TRBD2. The CDR3 is made up of 17 amino acids. V lost 7 bases and J lost 6; bases outside the gene matches: 11. Germline lookup yields CDR1 LNHDA and CDR2 SQIVND (reference sequence). The CDR3 here is CASTQAAGLAGGDTQYF. DNA of the CDR3: TGTGCCAGTACCCAGGCCGCGGGACTAGCGGGGGGCGATACGCAGTATTTT.

CDR3 DNA: TGTGCCATCAGCCGGGGGAGGGGCGTGGGTTCTGGAAACACCATATATTTT. Translated, it gives CAISRGRGVGSGNTIYF. The genes are TRBV10-3 and TRBJ1-3; TRBD1 is a possible D gene (5 bases). Germline V CDR1 and CDR2: ENHRY, SYGVKD. The length of the CDR3 is 17 residues. The V end was cut by 6 bases, the J end by 1 base, with 19 bases between.

The rearrangement links TRBV24-1 to TRBJ2-5; D uncertain. V lost 5 bases, J lost 3 bases, and 9 bases lay in between. The CDR3 consists of 13 residues. Germline V CDR1 and CDR2: KGHDR, SFDVKD. The CDR3 here is CATSVFPEETQYF. DNA of the CDR3: TGTGCCACCAGTGTATTCCCGGAAGAGACCCAGTACTTC.

This clone was seen more than once but under ten times. V and J are TRBV11-2 and TRBJ2-3; TRBD2 might be the D (6 bases). The V end was cut by 5 bases, the J end by 1 base, with 10 bases between. The length of the CDR3 is 14 residues. The germline V gene encodes CDR1 SGHAT and CDR2 FQNNGV. The CDR3 loop reads CASSARLGTDTQYF. In DNA, the CDR3 is TGTGCCAGCAGCGCCAGACTAGGCACAGATACGCAGTATTTT.

The chain is built from TRBV19 and TRBJ2-1, with TRBD2 identical over 11 bases. The CDR3 sequence is 18 residues long. V was clipped by 10 bases and J by 0 bases; unmatched bases: 14. The V gene's germline CDR1 is LNHDA and CDR2 SQIVND (reference sequence). The CDR3 is CATKGIAGGMSSYNEQFF. The DNA for the CDR3 is TGTGCCACGAAGGGGATAGCGGGGGGGATGAGCTCCTACAATGAGCAGTTCTTC.

The chain has TRBV3-1 (or the pseudogene TRBV3-2) and TRBJ2-1; the match to TRBD2 covers 7 bases. This CDR3 is 15 amino acids long. Germline V gene sequence: CDR1 LGHDT, CDR2 YNNKEL (reference sequence). V shed 1 base and J 6 bases; nucleotides not matched to a gene: 6. The CDR3 protein is CASSQGGGTFNEQFF. CDR3 DNA sequence: TGTGCCAGCAGCCAAGGGGGGGGGACTTTCAATGAGCAGTTCTTC.

This chain connects TRBV24-1 to TRBJ2-2, with 10 bases aligning to TRBD2. The CDR3 contains 17 residues. The germline CDR1 and CDR2 sequences are KGHDR and SFDVKD. Unmatched junction bases numbered 9, after V lost 2 bases and J lost 7 bases. CDR3 residues: CATSDSQAGGIHGELFF. DNA for the CDR3: TGTGCCACCAGTGATTCTCAAGCGGGGGGGATTCACGGGGAGCTGTTTTTT.

The chain has TRBV4-1 and TRBJ2-7; a weak D match, TRBD1 (5 bases). The CDR3 contains 13 residues. Germline V gives CDR1 MGHRA, CDR2 YSYEKL. V lost 4 bases to trimming and J lost 4 bases, with 11 bases between them. The CDR3 bases are TGCGCCAGCAGCCGCTTACAGGCATACGAGCAGTACTTC. Amino acids: CASSRLQAYEQYF.

V usage is TRBV18 and J usage is TRBJ1-4; TRBD1 agrees at 7 bases. Germline V gives CDR1 KGHSH, CDR2 LQKENI. The CDR3 length is 14 residues. The junction had 9 bases not matched to a gene; V was cut back by 6 bases and J by 8 bases. CDR3 nucleotides: TGTGCCAGCTCCTCAGCAGGGGGTGAGGAAAAACTGTTTTTT. Its translation is CASSSAGGEEKLFF.

This clone was picked up a small number of times. V usage is TRBV30 and J usage is TRBJ2-1; a weak D match, TRBD1 (8 bases). The length of the CDR3 is 14 residues. The germline gives CDR1 GTSNPN, CDR2 SVGIG (reference sequence). Trimming cost V 0 bases and J 6 bases, with 12 bases left between them. CDR3 sequence: CAWSVQGGFNEQFF. In DNA, the CDR3 is TGTGCCTGGAGTGTACAGGGGGGGTTCAATGAGCAGTTCTTC.

This sequence joins TRBV3-1 (or the pseudogene TRBV3-2) and TRBJ1-4; 7 nucleotides align to TRBD1. With V trimmed by 4 bases and J by 3 bases, 8 bases remained unmatched. Germline V lookup: CDR1 LGHDT, CDR2 YNNKEL (reference sequence). This CDR3 has 16 amino acids. The CDR3 DNA reads as TGTGCCAGCAGCCTAATTACAGGGGCTGCTAATGAAAAACTGTTTTTT. Translated: CASSLITGAANEKLFF.

V usage is TRBV7-6 and J usage is TRBJ2-7; 9 positions agree with TRBD2. Trimming at V came to 5 bases and at J to 3 bases, leaving 8 bases not matched to a gene. The CDR3 sequence is 15 residues long. The germline CDR1 and CDR2 sequences are SGHVS and FNYEAQ. CDR3 DNA: TGTGCCAGCAGCCCCCAGCGGGGGGCCATCTACGAGCAGTACTTC. It yields the protein CASSPQRGAIYEQYF.

The chain links TRBV13 to TRBJ1-1; maybe TRBD1 (6 bases). Trimming stripped 1 base from V and 7 bases from J, with 10 bases between. From germline, CDR1 is PRHDT and CDR2 FYEKMQ (reference sequence). The CDR3 length is 13 residues. The CDR3 loop is CASSLEGDNEAFF. The CDR3 coding sequence is TGTGCCAGCAGCTTAGAGGGGGACAATGAAGCTTTCTTT.

The chain joins TRBV5-1 to TRBJ2-1; D unresolved. The V gene lost 6 bases and the J gene lost 0 bases, with 16 bases spanning the gap. CDR3 length: 16 amino acids. CDR1 and CDR2 (germline): SGHRS, YFSETQ. The CDR3 DNA is TGCGCCAGCACCCCTGAAGTCAGATCCTCCTACAATGAGCAGTTCTTC. Protein: CASTPEVRSSYNEQFF.

V is TRBV5-1 and J is TRBJ2-7, with 7 bases fitting TRBD1. The CDR3 has 16 residues. The germline CDR1 and CDR2 sequences are SGHRS and YFSETQ. The V and J ends lost 3 bases and 3 bases, in that order; junction bases with no gene match: 12. In nucleotides, the CDR3 is TGCGCCAGCAGCTGGGGAATACAGGGGCGAAACTACGAGCAGTACTTC. It codes for CASSWGIQGRNYEQYF.

The chain is built from TRBV19 and TRBJ1-4; D is unclear. Germline lookup yields CDR1 LNHDA and CDR2 SQIVND (reference sequence). This CDR3 is 13 amino acids long. Trimming took 5 bases from V and 5 from J, leaving 9 bases between them. CDR3 in DNA: TGTGCCAGTAGTGTGACACCGAATGAAAAACTGTTTTTT. Translated, it gives CASSVTPNEKLFF.

The rearrangement links TRBV7-9 to TRBJ1-3, with a possible D match to TRBD1 (5 bases). This CDR3 has 14 residues. Deletions cut 5 bases from V and 4 bases from J, with 12 bases between. Germline loops: CDR1 SEHNR, CDR2 FQNEAQ (reference sequence). This CDR3 is CASSNQGGGNTIYF. The DNA of the CDR3 is TGTGCCAGCAGCAACCAGGGAGGAGGAAACACCATATATTTT.

The chain links TRBV6-5 to TRBJ1-6; 8 nucleotides line up with TRBD1. The junction had 3 bases not matched to a gene; V was cut back by 0 bases and J by 5 bases. Per the germline V gene, CDR1 is MNHEY and CDR2 is SVGAGI. There are 16 residues in the CDR3. The CDR3: CASSYSWTGNNSPLHF. The DNA for the CDR3 is TGTGCCAGCAGTTACTCCTGGACAGGGAATAATTCACCCCTCCACTTT.

Of note for this clone: Other DNA sequences from this sample encode an identical CDR3 as well. This chain connects TRBV2 to TRBJ1-5; D unresolved. The CDR3 spans 12 residues. Trimming removed 6 bases at V and 2 bases at J, with 5 bases between. Germline V CDR1 and CDR2: SNHLY, FYNNEI. The CDR3 here is CASSTGNQPQHF. DNA for the CDR3: TGTGCCAGCAGCACAGGCAATCAGCCCCAGCATTTT.

The chain recombines TRBV2 with TRBJ2-5, with 7 positions matching TRBD2. V trimming: 7 bases; J trimming: 2 bases; junction bases outside the gene matches: 7. The CDR3 runs to 14 residues. Per the germline V gene, CDR1 is SNHLY and CDR2 is FYNNEI. CDR3: CASMSGGRQETQYF. DNA of the CDR3: TGTGCCAGCATGTCGGGGGGACGACAAGAGACCCAGTACTTC.